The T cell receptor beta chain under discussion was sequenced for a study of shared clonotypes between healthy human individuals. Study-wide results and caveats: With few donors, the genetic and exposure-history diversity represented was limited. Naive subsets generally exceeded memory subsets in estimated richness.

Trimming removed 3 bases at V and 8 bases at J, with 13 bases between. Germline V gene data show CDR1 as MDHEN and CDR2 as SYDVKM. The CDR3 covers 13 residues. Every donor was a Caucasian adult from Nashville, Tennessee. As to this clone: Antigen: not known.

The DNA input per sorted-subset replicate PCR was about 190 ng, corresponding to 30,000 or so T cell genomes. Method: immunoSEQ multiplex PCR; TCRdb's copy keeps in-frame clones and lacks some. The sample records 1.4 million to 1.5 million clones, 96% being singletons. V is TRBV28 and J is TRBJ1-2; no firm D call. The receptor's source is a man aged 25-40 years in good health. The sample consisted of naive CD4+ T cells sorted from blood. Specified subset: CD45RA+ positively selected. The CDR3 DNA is TGTGCCAGCAGTTTCGCCGATCGTAGAGGCTACACCTTC. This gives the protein CASSFADRRGYTF.